The clone carrying this T cell receptor (beta chain) has just a few counts. PCR was performed a second time for about 7 to 11 cycles using a sample-barcoded 5' primer and a J-beta primer mix. In TCRdb, the 5' RACE reads were re-called with MiXCR into one record per CDR3 protein. In the table there are about 570,000 distinct CDR3 sequences, 25% to 30% of which are singletons. This CDR3 contains 13 residues. Trimming removed 3 bases at V and 6 bases at J, with 15 bases between. CDR1 and CDR2 (germline): SQVTM, ANQGSEA. This record belongs to a study of blood T cells in healthy people across ages. No fewer than 7 million PBMCs went into each sample.

The chain recombines TRBV29-1 with TRBJ2-7, with D maybe TRBD1 (7 bases). The sequence derives from a woman in her 70s in good health. The material sequenced was blood. The CDR3 DNA sequence: TGCAGCGTTGAGGCAGGGGGGAACGGCGAGCAGTACTTC. It encodes CSVEAGGNGEQYF.